This TCR beta chain is from a study of Ad26.COV2.S vaccination and SARS-CoV-2 variants. The assay was immunoSEQ multiplex PCR, and TCRdb's table has in-frame clones only and misses some. The sample includes under 150,000 clones, 80% to 90% of them seen just once. The CDR3 totals 15 residues. Trimming cost V 3 bases and J 2 bases, with 12 bases left between them. CDR1 is MGHRA and CDR2 is YSYEKL in the germline V gene. The source is a human donor who had recovered from COVID-19. This chain links TRBV4-1 with TRBJ2-3, with D tentatively TRBD1 or TRBD2 (7 bases each). The specimen was peripheral blood, collected after recovery from COVID-19. CDR3: CASSHQGGITDTQYF. For the CDR3, the DNA is TGCGCCAGCAGCCACCAGGGGGGGATCACAGATACGCAGTATTTT.